Sequencing of this TCR beta chain was carried out in a study of technical replicates of blood from several donors. Sequencing was performed with immunoSEQ multiplex PCR; in TCRdb, only in-frame clones are kept and a portion is missing. The table includes about 60,000 clones, around 93% detected once. This clone was detected only once. The CDR3 contains 11 residues. V was clipped by 5 bases and J by 4 bases, with 5 bases between them. Germline CDR1 DFQATT, CDR2 SNEGSKA (reference sequence). This TCR came from a human donor in good health. Some clones in this sample may be carry-over from other donors' samples. The chain has TRBV20-1 and TRBJ1-4; tentatively, D is TRBD1 (5 bases). The sequencing sample was made of PBMCs. The CDR3 region has the DNA TGCAGTGCTCAGGGTAATGAAAAACTGTTTTTT. Its translation is CSAQGNEKLFF.